Reported below is one T cell receptor beta chain. There is no known antigen for this receptor. No clone much larger than this one lies a single base away; base qualities are absent. Graves' hyperthyroidism was defined as stable when no progression to ophthalmopathy occurred over 18 months of follow-up. Hyperthyroidism patients were aged 18 to 65 years and newly diagnosed, with disease duration of less than 2 months. Patients with uncontrolled infections, other autoimmune diseases, pregnancy or lactation were excluded. Clinical symptoms, serum thyroxine and TRAb, thyroid ultrasound, and orbital computed tomography formed the basis for the diagnoses. PBMCs were separated from 10 ml of fresh peripheral blood using Ficoll-Paque density gradient centrifugation. Trizol reagent was used to extract total RNA, and RNA quality was then checked on an Agilent 2100 Bioanalyzer. The sample is drawn from a study of T cells in Graves' hyperthyroidism and ophthalmopathy (dated by TCRdb to between 2018 and 2020). Context from the whole study: Peripheral blood samples were taken at initial diagnosis, before any treatment was given. The approximately 95 discovery patients were divided at random into training and test sets in a 7:3 ratio. TCR Vbeta CDR3 sequencing of fewer than 150 peripheral blood samples (around 45 ophthalmopathy, over 70 hyperthyroidism and around 17 progressor patients) is reported in the paper. Prospective prediction of ophthalmopathy was tested in an independent validation cohort of some 19 hyperthyroidism patients and some 17 patients who later progressed to ophthalmopathy. Thyroid tissue and blood T-cell repertoires from about six Graves' hyperthyroidism patients were also compared in the study. Following sampling, methimazole starting at 30 mg daily was given to hyperthyroidism patients, and high-dose intravenous methylprednisolone was given to ophthalmopathy patients. A discovery cohort of about a hundred patients, roughly 40 with Graves' ophthalmopathy and about 58 with stable Graves' hyperthyroidism, was used to find distinguishing TCR V-J signatures.

The TCR beta CDR3 regions were amplified from RNA transcripts. The TCR CDR3 was subjected to a first round of RT-PCR using the HTBI primer set and the Qiagen OneStep RT-PCR kit. Libraries were constructed in a second round of multiplex PCR, after which size selection and purification were carried out. Paired-end sequencing of the libraries was performed with 100 bp reads on an Illumina HiSeq2000. In the authors' own workflow: Raw data were processed with SOAPnuke, discarding reads with adapters, uncalled bases, mean Phred below 15, or no exact constant-primer or identifier match. High-quality paired reads were merged using COPE v1.2.5, and each unique nucleotide sequence was defined as a clonotype. MiTCR v1.1 was used to align clonotypes to the IMGT TRBV, TRBD and TRBJ reference segments. Only V-J combinations with frequency above 0.0001, covering 99.2% of repertoires, were analysed. The TCS score was defined as F50 (clonal expansion) divided by E x V (chaos), with BLOSUM62-based TCRdist calculated between CDR3 peptides within each V-J. Welch's t-statistics and random forest reduced 450 to 600 V-J features to fewer than 15, which were used in a naive Bayes classifier (R e1071). TCRdb took the public reads, trimmed them with fastp at Q25, ran MiXCR for clone calling and kept in-frame beta chains. Identical CDR3 proteins give one entry, which carries the most common genes and DNA. These V and J calls are TCRdb output, not the study's own analysis. The sample profile shows 500,000 to 750,000 distinct CDR3 sequences; more than 15% of them were found once. Of the sample, 7.3% is held by the ten largest clones.

Between the V and J ends, shortened by 4 bases and 6 bases respectively, the junction contains 10 bases. From its cysteine to its phenylalanine, the CDR3 spans 12 amino acids. Left in the record is the CDR3 DNA by itself, 36 bases read in frame from the first base. CDR1 and CDR2 are drawn from the germline V gene (reference sequence): LGHDT, YNNKEL. Beyond this particular receptor, the publication reports: In validation, the model predicted progression to ophthalmopathy a median of about 6.8 months before onset, with 70% to 71% sensitivity and 72.22% specificity. Blood samples also contained most of the expanded thyroid clonotypes (frequency above 0.001), which suggests that blood repertoires may reflect thyroid immune responses. No statistical method was used to fix the sample size in advance, and group allocation was not hidden from the investigators. A 13 V-J signature model separated ophthalmopathy from stable hyperthyroidism, with 87.88% sensitivity and roughly 82% specificity in cross-validation and 80%/75% in testing.

The sequence derives from a woman under 40 with Graves' hyperthyroidism. Recombination connected TRBV3-1 to TRBJ2-7, with the D gene call left open. Sequencing input: blood. The CDR3 in this case is CASSLISCEQYF. The DNA sequence reads TGTGCCAGCAGCCTGATAAGTTGCGAGCAGTACTTC.